This TCR beta chain came from a study of identical twins (dated by TCRdb to 2015 to 2016). In terms of the full investigation: To test whether fetal clonotypes persist, this study deep-sequenced TCR alpha and beta repertoires from monozygotic twins, from unrelated adults of various ages, and from cord blood. To rule out contamination, replicate twin experiments were performed at different times with different library preparation protocols.

This clonotype was counted between two and nine times. Its antigen is not yet known. No clone much larger than this one lies a single base away; base qualities are absent. Every donor was a healthy Caucasian. The twin cohort comprised three pairs of female monozygotic twins, all aged roughly 18 to 29 years. Positive isolation kits from Invitrogen were used to isolate CD4+ and CD8+ T cell populations. Points the paper makes about the study in general: Invariant T cells such as MAIT and iNKT could partly confound zero-insertion analyses, although diverse VJ usage argued against such confounding for most clonotypes. Abundant cord blood beta clonotypes had fewer insertions, young adult naive repertoires showed a similar but weaker trend, and memory repertoires showed no such trend. Because the same donors could not be followed over many years, the conclusions depended on cross-sectional statistical analysis. In beta out-of-frame sequences, excess twin sharing was weaker, because having fewer shared sequences lowered the signal-to-noise ratio. Compared with coincidental sharing between unrelated individuals, an excess of low generation-probability sequences was observed among out-of-frame TCR alpha sequences shared between twins. Out-of-frame TCR alpha sharing in monozygotic twins was systematically underestimated by recombination models, whereas sharing between unrelated individuals was in agreement with the recombination models.

From the cysteine up to the phenylalanine, the CDR3 has a length of 19 residues. Only CDR3 DNA is held: 57 bases, read in frame from base 1. From the germline V gene, CDR1 is MNHEY and CDR2 is SVGAGI. The germline V end is reduced by 0 bases and the J end by 1 base; junction bases left unmatched: 12. Library preparation used 5' RACE. These reads were obtained on an Illumina HiSeq 2000. A universal primer binding site was added through template switching, and the final cDNA carried a unique molecular identifier so that TCR cDNA molecules could be counted accurately. Specific primers in the conserved constant-segment region were used to synthesize first-strand cDNA for the TCR alpha and beta chains. To control for contamination, each cDNA library was double barcoded with a SMART-Mk sample barcode plus Illumina barcodes. TruSeq adapter sequences along with Illumina sample barcodes were introduced in two successive PCR steps. TCR alpha and beta cDNA libraries were sequenced on the Illumina HiSeq platform with custom primers. Per the authors' processing: MiGEC processed the raw reads to extract unique molecular identifiers, while MiXCR was used to determine the CDR3 positions. For each individual, recombination models were inferred using an EM algorithm with the repgenHMM and IGoR tools. Shared clonotype analysis was performed with the tcR package in R, normalizing sharing by the product of cloneset sizes. To study raw recombination without the effects of thymic and clonal selection, out-of-frame nonproductive sequences were analyzed. Through fastp at Q25 and MiXCR, TCRdb rebuilt clones from the public reads, retaining in-frame beta chains. Rows are unified per CDR3 protein, each entry keeping the most common DNA and genes. The V and J calls were not made by the authors but by TCRdb's processing. The sample data list about 530,000 distinct CDR3 sequences, and approximately 20% of these were observed just once. The ten largest clonotypes hold about 0.5% of the sample.

These same records also appear under a second study, on yellow fever vaccine responses in identical twins. Drawing on the second study: According to the authors, in identical twins the way T cells responded to vaccination appeared partly convergent and partly personalized. The study precisely tracked vaccine-responding T cell clones in identical twins.

Sample: CD4+ T cells sorted from blood. The V gene is TRBV6-5 and the J gene is TRBJ2-1, with 7 bases in between that match TRBD2. The clonotype originates from a young woman in good health. The nucleotide sequence reads TGTGCCAGCAGTTACTCGAAGGTGGTCGGCGGGAGATCCTACAATGAGCAGTTCTTC. Translated, this is CASSYSKVVGGRSYNEQFF.